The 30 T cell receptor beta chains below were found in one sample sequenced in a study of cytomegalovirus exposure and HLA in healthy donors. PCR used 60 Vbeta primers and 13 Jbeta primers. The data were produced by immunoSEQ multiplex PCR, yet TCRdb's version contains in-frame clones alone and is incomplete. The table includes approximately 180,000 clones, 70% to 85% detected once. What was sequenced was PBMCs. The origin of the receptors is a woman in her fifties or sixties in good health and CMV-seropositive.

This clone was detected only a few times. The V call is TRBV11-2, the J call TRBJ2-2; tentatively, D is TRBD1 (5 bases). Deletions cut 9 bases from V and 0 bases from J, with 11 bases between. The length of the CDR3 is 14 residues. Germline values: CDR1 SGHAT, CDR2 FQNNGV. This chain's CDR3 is CASGGAANTGELFF. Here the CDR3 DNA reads TGTGCCAGTGGTGGGGCAGCGAACACCGGGGAGCTGTTTTTT.

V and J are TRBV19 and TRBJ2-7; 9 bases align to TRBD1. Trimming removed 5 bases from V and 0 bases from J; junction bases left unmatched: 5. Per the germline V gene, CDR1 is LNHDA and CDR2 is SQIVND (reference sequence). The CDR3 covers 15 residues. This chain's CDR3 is CASSPGTGLSYEQYF. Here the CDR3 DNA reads TGTGCCAGTAGTCCCGGGACAGGGCTCTCCTACGAGCAGTACTTC.

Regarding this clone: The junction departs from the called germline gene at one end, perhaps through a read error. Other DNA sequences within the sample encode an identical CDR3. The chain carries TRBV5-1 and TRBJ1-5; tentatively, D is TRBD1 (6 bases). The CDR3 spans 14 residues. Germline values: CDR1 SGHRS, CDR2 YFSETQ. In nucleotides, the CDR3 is TGCGCCAGCAGCGAGGACAGCCGCAATCAGCCTCAGCATTTT. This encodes CASSEDSRNQPQHF.

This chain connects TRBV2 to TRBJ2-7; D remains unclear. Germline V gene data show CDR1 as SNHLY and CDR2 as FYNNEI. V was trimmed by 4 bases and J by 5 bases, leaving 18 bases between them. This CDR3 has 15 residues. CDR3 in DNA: TGTGCCAGCAGTGGTCAGATTAGCAGAGTCCACGAGCAGTACTTC. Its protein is CASSGQISRVHEQYF.

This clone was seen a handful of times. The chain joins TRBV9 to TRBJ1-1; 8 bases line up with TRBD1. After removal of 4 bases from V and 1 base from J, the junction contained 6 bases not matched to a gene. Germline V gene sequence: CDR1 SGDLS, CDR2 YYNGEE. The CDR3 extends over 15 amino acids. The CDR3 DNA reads TGTGCCAGCAGCTTAGCTGGGACAGGGAACACTGAAGCTTTCTTT. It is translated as CASSLAGTGNTEAFF.

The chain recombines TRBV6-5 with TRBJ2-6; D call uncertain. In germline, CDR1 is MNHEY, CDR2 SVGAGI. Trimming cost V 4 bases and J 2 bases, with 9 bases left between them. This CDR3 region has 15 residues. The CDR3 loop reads CASSSRSAGANVLTF. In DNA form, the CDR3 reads TGTGCCAGCAGTTCACGTTCGGCTGGGGCCAACGTCCTGACTTTC.

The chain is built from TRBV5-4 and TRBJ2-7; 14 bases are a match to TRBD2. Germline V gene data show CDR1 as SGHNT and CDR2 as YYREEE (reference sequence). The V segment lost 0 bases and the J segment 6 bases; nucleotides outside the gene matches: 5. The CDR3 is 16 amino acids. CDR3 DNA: TGTGCCAGCAGCTTGGGGGGACTAGCGGGAGCAGGCGAGCAGTACTTC. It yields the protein CASSLGGLAGAGEQYF. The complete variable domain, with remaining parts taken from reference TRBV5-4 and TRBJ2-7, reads ETGVTQSPTHLIKTRGQQVTLRCSSQSGHNTVSWYQQALGQGPQFIFQYYREEENGRGNFPPRFSGLQFPNYSSELNVNALELDDSALYLCASSLGGLAGAGEQYFGPGTRLTVT.

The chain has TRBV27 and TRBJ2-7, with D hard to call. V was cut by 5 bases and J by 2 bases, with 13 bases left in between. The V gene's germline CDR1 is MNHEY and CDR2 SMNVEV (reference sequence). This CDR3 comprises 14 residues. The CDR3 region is CASSRLATPYEQYF. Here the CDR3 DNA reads TGTGCCAGCAGTCGACTGGCTACTCCCTACGAGCAGTACTTC.

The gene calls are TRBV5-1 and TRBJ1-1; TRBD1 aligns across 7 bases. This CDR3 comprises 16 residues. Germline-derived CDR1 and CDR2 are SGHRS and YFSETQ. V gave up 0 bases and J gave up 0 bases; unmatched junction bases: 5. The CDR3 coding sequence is TGCGCCAGCAGCTTGGTCCGGGACAGAGTGAACACTGAAGCTTTCTTT. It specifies CASSLVRDRVNTEAFF.

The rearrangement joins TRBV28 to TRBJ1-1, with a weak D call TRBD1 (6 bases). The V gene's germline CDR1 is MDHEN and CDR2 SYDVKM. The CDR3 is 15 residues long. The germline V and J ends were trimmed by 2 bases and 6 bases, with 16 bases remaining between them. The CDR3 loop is CASSLGTGTRAEAFF. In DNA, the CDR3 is TGTGCCAGCAGTTTAGGTACAGGGACGAGGGCTGAAGCTTTCTTT.

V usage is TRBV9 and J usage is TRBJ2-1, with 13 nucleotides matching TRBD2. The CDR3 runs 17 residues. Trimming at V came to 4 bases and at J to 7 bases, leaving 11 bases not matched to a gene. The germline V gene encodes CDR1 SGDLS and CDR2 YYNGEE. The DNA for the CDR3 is TGTGCCAGCAGCCCTCAGGCACTAGCGGGGGGGAGGAATGAGCAGTTCTTC. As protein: CASSPQALAGGRNEQFF.

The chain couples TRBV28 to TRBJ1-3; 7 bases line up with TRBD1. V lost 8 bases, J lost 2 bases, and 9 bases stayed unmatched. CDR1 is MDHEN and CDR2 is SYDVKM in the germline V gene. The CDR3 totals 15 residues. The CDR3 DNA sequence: TGTGCCAGCCTTACCCAACAGGGGACTGGAAACACCATATATTTT. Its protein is CASLTQQGTGNTIYF.

The CDR3 here is CASSLFSGQGARTYEQYF. CDR3 sequence (DNA): TGTGCCAGCAGCTTGTTTAGCGGACAGGGGGCCCGAACCTACGAGCAGTACTTC. The rearrangement links TRBV5-5 to TRBJ2-7, with TRBD1 identical over 11 bases. J was trimmed by 2 bases and V by 1 base; bases with no gene match: 11. CDR1 and CDR2 (germline): SGHKS, YYEKEE (reference sequence). This CDR3 has 18 amino acids.

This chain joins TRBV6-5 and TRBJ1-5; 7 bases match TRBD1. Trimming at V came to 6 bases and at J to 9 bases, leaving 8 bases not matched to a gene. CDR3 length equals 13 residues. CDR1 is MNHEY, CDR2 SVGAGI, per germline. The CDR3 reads CASRPQGGRPQHF. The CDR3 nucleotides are TGTGCCAGCAGACCCCAGGGGGGACGGCCCCAGCATTTT.

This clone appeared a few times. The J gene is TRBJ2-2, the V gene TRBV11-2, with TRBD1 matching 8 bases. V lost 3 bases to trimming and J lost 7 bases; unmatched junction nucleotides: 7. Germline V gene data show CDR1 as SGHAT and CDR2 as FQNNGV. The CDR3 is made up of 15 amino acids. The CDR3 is CASSLGTGQVGELFF. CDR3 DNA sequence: TGTGCCAGCAGCTTGGGGACAGGACAAGTCGGGGAGCTGTTTTTT.

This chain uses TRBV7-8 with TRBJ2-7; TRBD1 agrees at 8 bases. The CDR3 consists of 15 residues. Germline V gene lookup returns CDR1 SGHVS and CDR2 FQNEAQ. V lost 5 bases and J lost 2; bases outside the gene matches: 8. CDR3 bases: TGTGCCAGCAGCAGAGGACAGGGCAGTCCCTACGAGCAGTACTTC. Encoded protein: CASSRGQGSPYEQYF.

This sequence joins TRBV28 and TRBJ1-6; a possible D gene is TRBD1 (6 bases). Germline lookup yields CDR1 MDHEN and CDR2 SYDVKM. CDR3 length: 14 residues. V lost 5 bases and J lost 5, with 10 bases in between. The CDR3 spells CASSTGTNNSPLHF. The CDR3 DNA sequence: TGTGCCAGCAGTACAGGGACAAATAATTCACCCCTCCACTTT.

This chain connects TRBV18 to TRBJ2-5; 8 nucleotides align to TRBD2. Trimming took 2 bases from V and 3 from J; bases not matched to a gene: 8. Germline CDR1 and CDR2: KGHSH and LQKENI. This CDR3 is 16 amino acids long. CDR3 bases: TGTGCCAGCTCACCAAGTCTGGCGGGGGGCGAAGAGACCCAGTACTTC. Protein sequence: CASSPSLAGGEETQYF.

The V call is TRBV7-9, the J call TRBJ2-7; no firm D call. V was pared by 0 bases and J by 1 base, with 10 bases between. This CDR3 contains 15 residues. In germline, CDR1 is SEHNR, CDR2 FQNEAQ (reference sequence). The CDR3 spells CASSLAQPSSYEQYF. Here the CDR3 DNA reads TGTGCCAGCAGCTTAGCACAGCCCTCTTCCTACGAGCAGTACTTC.

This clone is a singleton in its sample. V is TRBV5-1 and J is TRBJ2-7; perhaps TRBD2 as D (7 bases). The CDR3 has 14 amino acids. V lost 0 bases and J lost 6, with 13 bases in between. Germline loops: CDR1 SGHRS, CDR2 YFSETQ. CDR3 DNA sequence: TGCGCCAGCAGCTTGGATGGGGGGGGCCGCGAGCAGTACTTC. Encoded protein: CASSLDGGGREQYF.

CDR3 sequence: CASSLASLGGVRV. The CDR3 DNA reads TGTGCCAGCAGCTTAGCGAGTCTTGGGGGCGTAAGGGTC. The chain carries TRBV7-9 and TRBJ2-7; tentative D call: TRBD1 (6 bases). The CDR3 sequence is 13 residues long. Germline-derived CDR1 and CDR2 are SEHNR and FQNEAQ (reference sequence).

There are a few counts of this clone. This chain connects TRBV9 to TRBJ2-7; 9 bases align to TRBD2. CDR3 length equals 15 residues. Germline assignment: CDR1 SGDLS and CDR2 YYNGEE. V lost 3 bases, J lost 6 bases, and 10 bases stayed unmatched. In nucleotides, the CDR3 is TGTGCCAGCAGCGCTCTAGCGGGATCACTTGCCGAGCAGTACTTC. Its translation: CASSALAGSLAEQYF.

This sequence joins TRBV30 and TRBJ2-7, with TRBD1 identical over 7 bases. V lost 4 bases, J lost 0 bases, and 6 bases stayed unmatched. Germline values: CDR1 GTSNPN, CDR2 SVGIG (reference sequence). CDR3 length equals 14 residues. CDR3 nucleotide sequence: TGTGCCTGGAACAGAGGGACAGCCTCCTACGAGCAGTACTTC. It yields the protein CAWNRGTASYEQYF.

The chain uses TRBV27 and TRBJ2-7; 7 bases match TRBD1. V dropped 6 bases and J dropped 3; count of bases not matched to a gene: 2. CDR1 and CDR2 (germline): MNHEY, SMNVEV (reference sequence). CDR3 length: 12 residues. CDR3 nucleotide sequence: TGTGCCAGCAGGGGACAGTTCTACGAGCAGTACTTC. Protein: CASRGQFYEQYF.

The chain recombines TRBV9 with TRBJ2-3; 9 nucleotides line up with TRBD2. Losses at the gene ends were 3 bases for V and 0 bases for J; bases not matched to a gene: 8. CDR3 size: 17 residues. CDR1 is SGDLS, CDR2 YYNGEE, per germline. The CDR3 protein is CASSEYSGGASTDTQYF. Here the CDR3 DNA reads TGTGCCAGCAGCGAATATAGCGGGGGCGCAAGCACAGATACGCAGTATTTT.

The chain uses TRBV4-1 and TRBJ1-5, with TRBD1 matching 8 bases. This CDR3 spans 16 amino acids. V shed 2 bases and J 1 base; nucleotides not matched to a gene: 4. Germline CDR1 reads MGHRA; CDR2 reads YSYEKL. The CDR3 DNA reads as TGCGCCAGCAGCCAACAGGGGGCGGGGAGCAATCAGCCCCAGCATTTT. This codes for CASSQQGAGSNQPQHF.

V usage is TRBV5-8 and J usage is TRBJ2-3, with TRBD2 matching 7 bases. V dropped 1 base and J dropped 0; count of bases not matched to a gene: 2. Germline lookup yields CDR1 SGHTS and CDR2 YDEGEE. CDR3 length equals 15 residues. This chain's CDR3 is CASSLLLASTDTQYF. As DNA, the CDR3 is TGTGCCAGCAGCTTGTTACTAGCGAGCACAGATACGCAGTATTTT.

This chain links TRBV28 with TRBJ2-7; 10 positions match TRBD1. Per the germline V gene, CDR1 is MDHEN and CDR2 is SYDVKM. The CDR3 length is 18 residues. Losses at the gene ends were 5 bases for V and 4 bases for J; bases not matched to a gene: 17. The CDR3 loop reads CASSTTKARGQGVYEQYF. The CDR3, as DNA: TGTGCCAGCAGTACGACAAAGGCGAGAGGACAGGGGGTATACGAGCAGTACTTC. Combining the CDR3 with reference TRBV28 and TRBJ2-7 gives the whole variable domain DVKVTQSSRYLVKRTGEKVFLECVQDMDHENMFWYRQDPGLGLRLIYFSYDVKMKEKGDIPEGYSVSREKKERFSLILESASTNQTSMYLCASSTTKARGQGVYEQYFGPGTRLTVT.

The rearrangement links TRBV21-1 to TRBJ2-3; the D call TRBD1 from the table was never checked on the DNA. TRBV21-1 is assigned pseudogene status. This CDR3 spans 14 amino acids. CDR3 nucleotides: TGTGCCAGCAGAAGACAGGTCGGCCTAGATACGCAGTATTTT. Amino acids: CASRRQVGLDTQYF.

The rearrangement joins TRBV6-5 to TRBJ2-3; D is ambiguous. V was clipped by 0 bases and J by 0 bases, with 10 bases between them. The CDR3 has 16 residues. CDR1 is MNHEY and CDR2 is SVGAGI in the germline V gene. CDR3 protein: CASSYSYTKSTDTQYF. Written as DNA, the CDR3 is TGTGCCAGCAGTTACTCGTACACAAAGAGCACAGATACGCAGTATTTT.